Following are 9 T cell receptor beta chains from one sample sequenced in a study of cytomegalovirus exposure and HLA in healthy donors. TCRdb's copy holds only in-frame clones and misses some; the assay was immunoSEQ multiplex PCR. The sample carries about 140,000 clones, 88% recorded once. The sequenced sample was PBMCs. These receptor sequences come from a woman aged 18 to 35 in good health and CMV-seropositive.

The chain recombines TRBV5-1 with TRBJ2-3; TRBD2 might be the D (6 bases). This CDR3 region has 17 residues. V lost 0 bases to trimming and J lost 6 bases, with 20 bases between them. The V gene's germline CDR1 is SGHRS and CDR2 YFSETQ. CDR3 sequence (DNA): TGCGCCAGCAGCTTGGAGGCGTTCTATACTAGCATGGATACGCAGTATTTT. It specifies CASSLEAFYTSMDTQYF.

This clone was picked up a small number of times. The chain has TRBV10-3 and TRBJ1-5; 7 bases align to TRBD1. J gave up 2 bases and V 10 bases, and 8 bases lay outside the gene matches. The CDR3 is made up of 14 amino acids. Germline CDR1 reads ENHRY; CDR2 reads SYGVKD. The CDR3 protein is CASSTGYGNQPQHF. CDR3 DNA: TGTGCCAGCTCGACAGGGTATGGCAATCAGCCCCAGCATTTT.

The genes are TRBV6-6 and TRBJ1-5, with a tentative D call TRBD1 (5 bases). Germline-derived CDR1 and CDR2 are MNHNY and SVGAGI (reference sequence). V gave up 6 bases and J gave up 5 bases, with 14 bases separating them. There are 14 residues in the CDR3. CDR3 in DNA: TGTGCCAGCAGAAGACCAGGGCTGCATCAGCCCCAGCATTTT. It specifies CASRRPGLHQPQHF.

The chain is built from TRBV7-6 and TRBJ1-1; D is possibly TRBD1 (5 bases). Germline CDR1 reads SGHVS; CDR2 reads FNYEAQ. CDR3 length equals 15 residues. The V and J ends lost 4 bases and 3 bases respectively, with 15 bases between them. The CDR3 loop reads CASSSRVQGDTEAFF. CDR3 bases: TGTGCCAGCAGCTCCCGGGTCCAGGGTGACACTGAAGCTTTCTTT.

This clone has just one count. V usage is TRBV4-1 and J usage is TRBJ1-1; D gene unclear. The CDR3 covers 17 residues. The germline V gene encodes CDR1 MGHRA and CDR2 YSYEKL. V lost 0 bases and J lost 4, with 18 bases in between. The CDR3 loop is CASSQDGMPDPSTEAFF. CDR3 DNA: TGCGCCAGCAGCCAAGACGGGATGCCGGACCCGTCCACTGAAGCTTTCTTT.

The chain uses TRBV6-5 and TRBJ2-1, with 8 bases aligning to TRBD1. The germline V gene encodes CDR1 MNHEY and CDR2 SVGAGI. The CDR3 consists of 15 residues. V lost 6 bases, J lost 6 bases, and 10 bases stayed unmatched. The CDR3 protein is CASSRTGTGFNEQFF. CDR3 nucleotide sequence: TGTGCCAGCAGCAGGACCGGGACAGGCTTCAATGAGCAGTTCTTC.

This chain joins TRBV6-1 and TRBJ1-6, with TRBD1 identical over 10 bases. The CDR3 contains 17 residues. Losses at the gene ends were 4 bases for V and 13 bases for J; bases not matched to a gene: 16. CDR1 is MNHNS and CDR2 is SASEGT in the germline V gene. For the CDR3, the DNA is TGTGCCAGCAGTGCTGTGCCCCCGGGACAGGGGAAAGAGCCCCTCCACTTT. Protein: CASSAVPPGQGKEPLHF.

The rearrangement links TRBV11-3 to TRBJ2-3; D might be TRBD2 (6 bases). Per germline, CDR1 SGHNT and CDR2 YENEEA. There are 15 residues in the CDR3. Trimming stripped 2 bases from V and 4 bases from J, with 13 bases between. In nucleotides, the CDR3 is TGTGCCAGCAGCTTAATGGCGGGGATGGCAGATACGCAGTATTTT. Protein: CASSLMAGMADTQYF.

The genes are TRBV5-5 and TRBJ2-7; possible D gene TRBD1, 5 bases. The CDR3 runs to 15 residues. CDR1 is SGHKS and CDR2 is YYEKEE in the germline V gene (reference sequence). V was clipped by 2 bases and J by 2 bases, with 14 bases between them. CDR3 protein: CASSFPGAGAYEQYF. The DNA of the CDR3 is TGTGCCAGCAGCTTCCCTGGGGCTGGGGCCTACGAGCAGTACTTC.